This TCR beta chain was sequenced during a study of blood T cell repertoires in COVID-19. Per the authors' pipeline: Researchers report that nucleated cell counts were estimated from reference gene primer amplification. Here immunoSEQ multiplex PCR was the method, and the copy in TCRdb shows in-frame clones only, minus some. The V and J calls and clone size are taken from that table; D and trimming were inferred from the DNA. The table has 200,000 or so clones, roughly 84% seen once. The receptor comes from a man in his fifties or sixties who had recovered from COVID-19. Sequencing input: peripheral blood.

CDR3 nucleotide sequence: TGTGCCAGCAGCGCTCTCGGGGGAGCTATGGGGGTTGGCAATCAGCCCCAGCATTTT. Protein sequence: CASSALGGAMGVGNQPQHF. The genes are TRBV28 and TRBJ1-5, with a possible D match to TRBD1 (5 bases). CDR1 MDHEN and CDR2 SYDVKM come from the germline V gene. V was pared by 6 bases and J by 2 bases, with 26 bases between. This CDR3 contains 19 residues.